Listed below are T cell receptor beta chains from one sample, sequenced in a study of early T cells in non-severe SARS-CoV-2 infection. TCRdb ran MiXCR on the 5' RACE reads and lists one entry per CDR3 protein. The table shows some 96,000 distinct CDR3 sequences, with 13% occurring only once. Sequenced: whole blood. Every receptor here comes from an adult who was a healthcare worker with PCR-confirmed SARS-CoV-2 infection or an uninfected control (not recorded which). Both conserved end residues are part of each CDR3. D genes are given only for firm matches. The size entry is marked missing in some rows and otherwise reads once, few, many or a size class.

v_gene,j_gene,len,d_gene,abundance,CDR3aa,CDR3nt
TRBV7-6,TRBJ2-5,15,-,few,CASSLGLSWEETQYF,TGTGCCAGCAGCTTAGGACTAAGCTGGGAAGAGACCCAGTACTTC
TRBV10-2,TRBJ2-2,15,-,many,CASSETQGRTGELFF,TGCGCCAGCAGTGAGACGCAGGGTCGCACCGGGGAGCTGTTTTTT
TRBV5-6,TRBJ2-1,16,TRBD1,-,CASSWGAGQGTNEQFF,TGTGCCAGCAGCTGGGGTGCGGGACAGGGGACGAATGAGCAGTTCTTC
TRBV29-1,TRBJ1-1,12,-,many,CSVGRGAGEAFF,TGCAGCGTTGGTCGGGGTGCAGGTGAAGCTTTCTTT
TRBV29-1,TRBJ2-7,11,-,once,CSVETDYEQYF,TGCAGCGTTGAGACCGACTACGAGCAGTACTTC
TRBV6-2/TRBV6-3,TRBJ1-2,12,-,many,CASRDSNYGYTF,TGTGCCAGCAGAGACAGTAACTATGGCTACACCTTC
TRBV25-1,TRBJ2-7,11,-,few,CASSDGYEQYF,TGTGCCAGCAGTGACGGCTACGAGCAGTACTTC
TRBV28,TRBJ2-3,16,-,few,CASSPSRGRDTDTQYF,TGTGCCAGCAGCCCCTCCCGGGGGCGGGATACAGATACGCAGTATTTT
TRBV24-1,TRBJ2-3,13,-,many,CATSDQVTDTQYF,TGTGCCACCAGTGATCAGGTGACAGATACGCAGTATTTT
TRBV27,TRBJ2-3,15,TRBD1,-,CASILGQGPTDTQYF,TGTGCCAGCATTCTGGGACAGGGGCCCACAGATACGCAGTATTTT
TRBV5-5,TRBJ1-2,15,-,few,CASRDPYRALSGYTF,TGTGCCAGCAGGGACCCGTACAGGGCTCTAAGTGGCTACACCTTC
TRBV10-1,TRBJ2-1,14,-,-,CASGGASSYNEQFF,TGCGCCAGCGGGGGGGCAAGCTCCTACAATGAGCAGTTCTTC
TRBV10-3,TRBJ2-7,14,-,-,CATEGSQGTYEQYF,TGTGCCACCGAGGGAAGCCAGGGCACTTACGAGCAGTACTTC
TRBV7-9,TRBJ2-3,11,-,-,CASSITDTQYF,TGTGCCAGCAGCATTACAGATACGCAGTATTTT
TRBV10-2,TRBJ1-5,15,TRBD1,few,CASSVGQGAWQPQHF,TGCGCCAGCAGTGTTGGACAGGGGGCTTGGCAGCCCCAGCATTTT
TRBV9,TRBJ2-3,12,-,few,CASSLQNNAQYF,TGTGCCAGCAGCCTACAGAACAATGCGCAGTATTTT
TRBV4-2,TRBJ2-7,15,TRBD1,many,CASSAVGQGKHEQYF,TGTGCCAGCAGCGCAGTTGGACAGGGCAAACACGAGCAGTACTTC
TRBV28,TRBJ1-1,13,-,-,CASSFRWVTEAFF,TGTGCCAGCAGTTTTCGGTGGGTCACTGAAGCTTTCTTT
TRBV18,TRBJ2-5,13,-,many,CASSRSYQETQYF,TGTGCCAGCTCACGTTCATACCAAGAGACCCAGTACTTC
TRBV2,TRBJ2-5,16,TRBD2,few,CASSDSGGDIQETQYF,TGTGCCAGCAGTGATAGCGGGGGGGACATCCAAGAGACCCAGTACTTC
TRBV4-3,TRBJ2-7,15,-,-,CASSQEIQGSSEQYF,TGCGCCAGCAGCCAAGAAATACAGGGATCCTCCGAGCAGTACTTC
TRBV7-9,TRBJ1-3,16,TRBD1,many,CASSFPPGQGGNTIYF,TGTGCCAGCAGCTTTCCTCCGGGACAGGGTGGAAACACCATATATTTT
TRBV28,TRBJ2-7,12,-,few,CASMRVSYEQYF,TGTGCCAGCATGCGGGTTTCCTACGAGCAGTACTTC
TRBV29-1,TRBJ1-5,13,-,many,CSVEEPGGQPQHF,TGCAGCGTTGAAGAACCGGGCGGTCAGCCCCAGCATTTT
TRBV7-8,TRBJ2-3,15,TRBD1,few,CASSSKGARTDTQYF,TGTGCCAGCAGCTCAAAGGGGGCGCGCACAGATACGCAGTATTTT
TRBV12-3/TRBV12-4,TRBJ2-7,13,-,few,CASSLKLAYEQYF,TGTGCCAGCAGTTTAAAGTTAGCCTACGAGCAGTACTTC
TRBV29-1,TRBJ2-3,15,TRBD2,-,CSVEGASGVTDTQYF,TGCAGCGTTGAAGGGGCTAGCGGGGTCACAGATACGCAGTATTTT
TRBV29-1,TRBJ2-3,13,TRBD2,many,CSADSGGTDTQYF,TGCAGCGCCGATAGCGGGGGCACAGATACGCAGTATTTT
TRBV7-9,TRBJ1-2,14,-,few,CASSSLTYNYGYTF,TGTGCCAGCAGCTCCTTGACCTATAACTATGGCTACACCTTC
TRBV14,TRBJ1-6,15,TRBD1,-,CVSSLRQGHNSPLHF,TGTGTCAGCAGCCTACGACAGGGTCATAATTCACCCCTCCACTTT
TRBV28,TRBJ2-2,17,TRBD1,many,CASSFLRQGLNTGELFF,TGTGCCAGCAGTTTTCTTAGACAGGGCTTAAACACCGGGGAGCTGTTTTTT
TRBV12-3/TRBV12-4,TRBJ1-1,14,-,-,CASSPRLRVTEAFF,TGTGCCAGCAGCCCACGCTTGCGGGTAACTGAAGCTTTCTTT
TRBV28,TRBJ1-6,14,TRBD1,-,CASSPGGLGSPLHF,TGTGCCAGCAGTCCAGGGGGCTTGGGTTCACCCCTCCACTTT
TRBV7-9,TRBJ1-1,14,-,-,CASSLAGGSTEAFF,TGTGCCAGCAGCTTAGCAGGGGGGTCGACTGAAGCTTTCTTT
TRBV2,TRBJ2-4,14,-,-,CASSEQGSKNIQYF,TGTGCCAGCAGTGAACAGGGGTCCAAAAACATTCAGTACTTC
TRBV5-1,TRBJ2-7,14,TRBD2,-,CASSLDGTRGEQYF,TGCGCCAGCAGCTTAGACGGGACTAGAGGCGAGCAGTACTTC
TRBV18,TRBJ1-3,12,-,few,CASSRVLDTIYF,TGTGCCAGCTCCAGGGTATTGGACACCATATATTTT
TRBV20-1,TRBJ2-3,14,-,few,CSASGKFGTDTQYF,TGCAGTGCTAGCGGTAAATTTGGAACCGATACGCAGTATTTT
TRBV18,TRBJ2-3,15,-,few,CASSPPGRGENTQYF,TGTGCCAGCTCACCCCCCGGAAGGGGTGAAAATACGCAGTATTTT
TRBV12-3/TRBV12-4,TRBJ1-5,15,-,few,CASSLSWGDNQPQHF,TGTGCCAGCAGTTTATCCTGGGGGGATAATCAGCCCCAGCATTTT
TRBV4-1,TRBJ2-1,14,TRBD1,-,CASSQVGRDSKQFF,TGCGCCAGCAGCCAAGTTGGTAGGGACAGTAAGCAGTTCTTC
TRBV29-1,TRBJ1-2,8,-,few,CSVGPNTF,TGCAGCGTTGGCCCAAACACCTTC
TRBV9,TRBJ2-1,15,TRBD2,few,CASSVLAGGPNEQFF,TGTGCCAGCAGCGTTTTAGCGGGGGGCCCCAATGAGCAGTTCTTC
TRBV5-1,TRBJ1-4,13,-,many,CARLTVSNEKLFF,TGCGCCAGGCTAACAGTTAGTAATGAAAAACTGTTTTTT
TRBV7-6,TRBJ1-1,15,-,many,CASSSRTGLNTEAFF,TGTGCCAGCAGCTCTCGTACAGGATTGAACACTGAAGCTTTCTTT
TRBV20-1,TRBJ1-6,14,-,-,CSASPTIGDSPLHF,TGCAGTGCTAGCCCCACAATTGGAGATTCACCCCTCCACTTT
TRBV28,TRBJ2-1,12,-,-,CASSFPVLGQFF,TGTGCCAGCAGTTTCCCGGTACTGGGGCAGTTCTTC
TRBV29-1,TRBJ1-4,13,-,many,CSVEVGIREKLFF,TGCAGCGTTGAAGTGGGCATTCGCGAAAAACTGTTTTTT
TRBV27,TRBJ2-5,16,TRBD2,-,CASSLTSGGTEETQYF,TGTGCCAGCAGCCTCACTAGCGGGGGGACCGAAGAGACCCAGTACTTC
TRBV28,TRBJ2-7,15,-,many,CASSPPLANFYEQYF,TGTGCCAGCAGTCCCCCTCTTGCCAATTTCTACGAGCAGTACTTC
TRBV29-1,TRBJ2-3,10,-,many,CSAGPDTQYF,TGCAGCGCAGGGCCAGATACGCAGTATTTT
TRBV10-1,TRBJ2-7,15,TRBD2,many,CASSRTSGGTYEQYF,TGCGCCAGCAGTAGGACTAGCGGGGGGACCTACGAGCAGTACTTC
TRBV9,TRBJ2-5,13,-,-,CASSGAAKETQYF,TGTGCCAGCAGCGGGGCAGCAAAAGAGACCCAGTACTTC
TRBV12-3/TRBV12-4,TRBJ1-2,14,-,many,CASSLTGWEYGYTF,TGTGCCAGCAGTCTGACAGGATGGGAATATGGCTACACCTTC
TRBV7-2,TRBJ2-4,15,-,-,CASSTKNLAKNIQYF,TGTGCCAGCAGCACAAAGAACCTAGCCAAAAACATTCAGTACTTC